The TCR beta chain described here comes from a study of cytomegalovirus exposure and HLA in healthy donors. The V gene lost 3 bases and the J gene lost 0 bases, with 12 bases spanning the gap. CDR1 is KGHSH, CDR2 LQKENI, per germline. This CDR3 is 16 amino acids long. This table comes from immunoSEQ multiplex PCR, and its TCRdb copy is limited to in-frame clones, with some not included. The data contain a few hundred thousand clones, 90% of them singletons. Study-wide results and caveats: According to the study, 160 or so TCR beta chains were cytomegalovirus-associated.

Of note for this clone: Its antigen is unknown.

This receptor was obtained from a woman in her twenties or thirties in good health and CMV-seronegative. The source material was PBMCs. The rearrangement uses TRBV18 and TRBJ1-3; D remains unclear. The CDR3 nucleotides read TGTGCCAGCTCACCTACCGCGGCGAGCTCTGGAAACACCATATATTTT. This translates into CASSPTAASSGNTIYF.